The clone carrying this TCR beta chain appeared a few times. Antigen unknown. V was shortened by 4 bases and J by 5 bases, with 8 bases between the two germline ends. Germline V gene data show CDR1 as DFQATT and CDR2 as SNEGSKA (reference sequence). The CDR3 is 11 amino acids. These data come from a study of T cells after yellow fever vaccination. General study results and limits: Subsequent booster samples again held most clones from primary vaccination (around 96% CD4, about 90% CD8).

TCRdb called the 5' RACE reads again in MiXCR, with one record for every CDR3 protein. The table lists fewer than 400,000 distinct CDR3 sequences, about 6% of them singletons. The rearrangement joins TRBV20-1 to TRBJ2-5; no firm D call. The source of this sequence is a man aged 25 to 40 who received the YFV17D yellow fever vaccine. Sequenced material: PBMCs, taken 5 days after the yellow fever booster vaccination. The CDR3 DNA reads as TGCAGTGCTATTGCACAGGAGACCCAGTACTTC. Its translation: CSAIAQETQYF.